Listed here are 19 T cell receptor beta chains from one sample, sequenced in a study of a mutant IDH1 vaccine in newly diagnosed glioma. For these receptors, no antigen is known. Noted time point: week 35, safety follow-up. All doses held 300 ug of mutant IDH1 20-mer peptide, with topical imiquimod. Generated by immunoSEQ multiplex PCR, the TCRdb table keeps only in-frame clones and is missing some. The table lists tens of thousands of clones, less than 90% of them singletons. The material sequenced was PBMCs, taken from a glioma patient whose treatment included an IDH1 peptide vaccine. Every receptor here comes from a young man with glioma.

This sequence joins TRBV5-1 and TRBJ2-2, with a weak D call TRBD2 (6 bases). The CDR3 spans 15 residues. Trimming removed 2 bases from V and 3 bases from J, with 11 bases in between. Germline V lookup: CDR1 SGHRS, CDR2 YFSETQ. The DNA of the CDR3 is TGCGCCAGCAGCTTTCGGCGGAGGGACACCGGGGAGCTGTTTTTT. Translating gives CASSFRRRDTGELFF.

This chain links TRBV27 with TRBJ1-1; the D is unclear. V was pared by 3 bases and J by 5 bases, with 10 bases between. Germline values: CDR1 MNHEY, CDR2 SMNVEV (reference sequence). The CDR3 sequence is 13 residues long. CDR3 DNA sequence: TGTGCCAGCAGTTTCTCAGCGGGGACTGAAGCTTTCTTT. Its protein is CASSFSAGTEAFF.

The J gene is TRBJ2-7, the V gene TRBV7-9; 10 bases line up with TRBD1. After removal of 4 bases from V and 2 bases from J, the junction contained 8 bases not matched to a gene. CDR3 size: 16 residues. In germline, CDR1 is SEHNR, CDR2 FQNEAQ (reference sequence). The CDR3 bases are TGTGCCAGCAGCTCCCGGAGACAGGGGGCGACCTACGAGCAGTACTTC. Translation gives CASSSRRQGATYEQYF. The whole variable domain, filled in from reference TRBV7-9 and TRBJ2-7, reads DTGVSQNPRHKITKRGQNVTFRCDPISEHNRLYWYRQTLGQGPEFLTYFQNEAQLEKSRLLSDRFSAERPKGSFSTLEIQRTEQGDSAMYLCASSSRRQGATYEQYFGPGTRLTVT.

This chain links TRBV27 with TRBJ2-5; D is possibly TRBD1 or TRBD2 (5 bases each). The V gene lost 5 bases and the J gene lost 1 base, with 14 bases spanning the gap. CDR1 is MNHEY and CDR2 is SMNVEV in the germline V gene (reference sequence). This CDR3 spans 15 amino acids. As DNA, the CDR3 is TGTGCCAGCAGTCCCCAGGGACGTCCCCAAGAGACCCAGTACTTC. It encodes CASSPQGRPQETQYF.

This clone was counted between two and nine times. The V call is TRBV14, the J call TRBJ1-1; TRBD1 agrees at 7 bases. This CDR3 has 18 residues. Germline CDR1 reads SGHDN; CDR2 reads FVKESK. V gave up 4 bases and J gave up 1 base; unmatched junction bases: 15. In DNA, the CDR3 is TGTGCCAGCAGCCCGAGGGGACAGATTCTTACCCAGAACACTGAAGCTTTCTTT. Translation: CASSPRGQILTQNTEAFF.

This chain connects TRBV2 to TRBJ1-1; D uncertain. The germline V and J ends were trimmed by 7 bases and 3 bases, with 24 bases remaining between them. CDR3 length: 17 amino acids. Germline values: CDR1 SNHLY, CDR2 FYNNEI. CDR3 region: CASTERRARFSDTEAFF. The CDR3 bases are TGTGCCAGCACCGAACGCCGGGCGCGGTTTTCGGACACTGAAGCTTTCTTT.

The rearrangement joins TRBV5-1 to TRBJ2-2, with 9 bases aligning to TRBD1. V lost 0 bases to trimming and J lost 4 bases; unmatched junction nucleotides: 7. The germline gives CDR1 SGHRS, CDR2 YFSETQ. This CDR3 has 17 residues. The DNA of the CDR3 is TGCGCCAGCAGCTTGGCCCTACAGGGGGCTTCCACCGGGGAGCTGTTTTTT. Amino acid sequence: CASSLALQGASTGELFF.

CDR3 sequence reads: CASSTDGNYGYTF. CDR3 coding DNA: TGCGCCAGCAGCACGGACGGAAACTATGGCTACACCTTC. The rearrangement links TRBV5-1 to TRBJ1-2; D gene unclear. Looked up from germline, CDR1 is SGHRS and CDR2 is YFSETQ. V was clipped by 4 bases and J by 2 bases, with 9 bases between them. The CDR3 runs to 13 residues.

The V call is TRBV28, the J call TRBJ2-2, with D tentatively TRBD1 (6 bases). Germline V gene sequence: CDR1 MDHEN, CDR2 SYDVKM. The CDR3 loop spans 15 amino acids. The V and J ends lost 5 bases and 4 bases respectively, with 14 bases between them. The CDR3 nucleotides are TGTGCCAGCAGTCGGATCCCGACAGGCACCGGGGAGCTGTTTTTT. It translates to CASSRIPTGTGELFF.

The genes are TRBV4-3 and TRBJ1-6; D is ambiguous. In germline, CDR1 is LGHNA, CDR2 YSLEER. The CDR3 contains 15 residues. The V end lost 0 bases, the J end lost 8 bases, and 11 bases lay between the germline ends. The CDR3 DNA is TGCGCCAGCAGCCAAGATCAGAGCCGGGATTCACCCCTCCACTTT. Protein: CASSQDQSRDSPLHF.

The gene calls are TRBV21-1 and TRBJ1-6. TRBV21-1 is a documented pseudogene. The CDR3 is made up of 18 amino acids. For the CDR3, the DNA is TGTGCCAGCAGCAAAAGATTCGGACGGAGCTCCTATAATTCACCCCTCCACTTT. Its protein is CASSKRFGRSSYNSPLHF.

V and J are TRBV30 and TRBJ1-1; 7 positions match TRBD1. The CDR3 consists of 14 residues. J was trimmed by 4 bases and V by 2 bases; bases with no gene match: 7. Germline CDR1 and CDR2: GTSNPN and SVGIG (reference sequence). CDR3: CAWSRQGGFTEAFF. As DNA, the CDR3 is TGTGCCTGGAGTAGGCAGGGGGGATTCACTGAAGCTTTCTTT.

This clone was recorded a few times. CDR3 DNA sequence: TGTGCCAGCAGTCAGAAGGAGACTGAAGCTTTCTTT. The encoded protein is CASSQKETEAFF. V gene TRBV28 combines with J gene TRBJ1-1; D unclear. V shed 5 bases and J shed 5 bases, with 9 bases lying between them. Germline CDR1 is MDHEN and CDR2 is SYDVKM. The CDR3 runs to 12 residues.

The chain has TRBV4-3 and TRBJ1-5; D is unclear. V was pared by 0 bases and J by 6 bases, with 15 bases between. The CDR3 is 16 amino acids. Germline CDR1 is LGHNA and CDR2 is YSLEER. CDR3 DNA sequence: TGCGCCAGCAGCCAAGATTTCGGGGAAGGTAGTCAGCCCCAGCATTTT. Protein sequence: CASSQDFGEGSQPQHF.

The chain joins TRBV6-5 to TRBJ1-5; D call uncertain. Trimming took off 4 bases at V and 4 bases at J, with 11 bases between the two ends. Germline loops: CDR1 MNHEY, CDR2 SVGAGI. This CDR3 is built from 14 residues. The CDR3 reads CASSSQVENQPQHF. CDR3 nucleotide sequence: TGTGCCAGCAGTTCCCAGGTAGAGAATCAGCCCCAGCATTTT.

The chain recombines TRBV6-6 with TRBJ2-7; 9 bases fit TRBD1. CDR1 is MNHNY and CDR2 is SVGAGI in the germline V gene (reference sequence). The V gene end was trimmed by 5 bases and the J gene end by 3 bases; junction bases not matched to a gene: 8. CDR3 length equals 15 residues. CDR3 protein: CASSRRMDRGYEQYF. The CDR3 bases are TGTGCCAGCAGTCGAAGGATGGACAGGGGCTACGAGCAGTACTTC.

The rearrangement joins TRBV2 to TRBJ2-1; D call uncertain. V was cut by 2 bases and J by 6 bases, with 11 bases left in between. The germline CDR1 and CDR2 sequences are SNHLY and FYNNEI. This CDR3 spans 14 amino acids. The CDR3 bases are TGTGCCAGCAGTGAATCCTCTGCCCTCAATGAGCAGTTCTTC. Its protein product is CASSESSALNEQFF.

The chain combines TRBV30 with TRBJ2-5; a possible D gene is TRBD1 (6 bases). V lost 4 bases, J lost 5 bases, and 17 bases lay in between. Germline CDR1 reads GTSNPN; CDR2 reads SVGIG (reference sequence). The CDR3 sequence is 14 residues long. The CDR3 DNA follows: TGTGCCTGGAATTTACAGGGTGGGGTTGAGACCCAGTACTTC. Protein: CAWNLQGGVETQYF.

The CDR3, as DNA: TGTGCCAGCAGCTTATCGGGGGCCAACTCTGGGGCCAACGTCCTGACTTTC. This encodes CASSLSGANSGANVLTF. The chain carries TRBV7-3 and TRBJ2-6; D possibly matches TRBD1 or TRBD2 (6 bases each). CDR1 SGHTA and CDR2 FQGTGA come from the germline V gene. The V gene lost 2 bases and the J gene lost 0 bases, with 11 bases spanning the gap. This CDR3 comprises 17 residues. Variable domain in full (rest from reference TRBV7-3 and TRBJ2-6): GAGVSQTPSNKVTEKGKYVELRCDPISGHTALYWYRQSLGQGPEFLIYFQGTGAADDSGLPNDRFFAVRPEGSVSTLKIQRTERGDSAVYLCASSLSGANSGANVLTFGAGSRLTVL.